A single sample gave rise to the 24 T cell receptor beta chains below, sequenced in a study of cytomegalovirus exposure and HLA in healthy donors. The PCR made use of 60 Vbeta and 13 Jbeta primers. Only in-frame clones appear in the TCRdb table, and some are missing; sequencing was by immunoSEQ multiplex PCR. The table includes some 70,000 clones, roughly 80% detected once. The sample consisted of PBMCs. The receptors were sampled from a male donor in good health and CMV-seropositive.

There are a few counts of this clone. The V call is TRBV6-5, the J call TRBJ1-1; TRBD1 agrees at 7 bases. Germline CDR1 is MNHEY and CDR2 is SVGAGI. V shed 5 bases and J 1 base; nucleotides not matched to a gene: 4. The CDR3 has 14 amino acids. The CDR3, as DNA: TGTGCCAGCAGTACCAACAGGGGGAACACTGAAGCTTTCTTT. This codes for CASSTNRGNTEAFF.

This chain connects TRBV7-2 to TRBJ2-5; possibly TRBD2 for D (7 bases). CDR1 and CDR2 from the germline V gene are SGHTA and FQGNSA. The CDR3 covers 13 residues. The ends were cut back, 5 bases at V and 5 bases at J, with 12 bases in the middle. In DNA, the CDR3 is TGTGCCAGCAGCCAAGGGGGGGCGGAGACCCAGTACTTC. Amino acids: CASSQGGAETQYF.

This clone appeared once. The J gene is TRBJ1-6, the V gene TRBV25-1, with a possible D match to TRBD1 (6 bases). Trimming removed 5 bases from V and 4 bases from J, with 9 bases in between. Germline-derived CDR1 and CDR2 are MGHDK and SYGVNS. CDR3 length: 14 amino acids. The CDR3 here is CASSRTAYNSPLHF. The CDR3 DNA is TGTGCCAGCAGTAGGACAGCTTATAATTCACCCCTCCACTTT. The variable domain in full, with the rest retrieved from reference TRBV25-1 and TRBJ1-6, is EADIYQTPRYLVIGTGKKITLECSQTMGHDKMYWYQQDPGMELHLIHYSYGVNSTEKGDLSSESTVSRIRTEHFPLTLESARPSHTSQYLCASSRTAYNSPLHFGNGTRLTVT.

The V call is TRBV2, the J call TRBJ2-5; 7 nucleotides align to TRBD1. The CDR3 consists of 14 residues. The V gene end was trimmed by 6 bases and the J gene end by 0 bases; junction bases not matched to a gene: 4. Germline V lookup: CDR1 SNHLY, CDR2 FYNNEI. Here the CDR3 reads CASREGQYQETQYF. CDR3 nucleotide sequence: TGTGCCAGCAGAGAGGGACAGTACCAAGAGACCCAGTACTTC.

The V call is TRBV4-3, the J call TRBJ1-1, with 7 bases identical to TRBD1. This CDR3 is 15 amino acids long. Trimming at V came to 3 bases and at J to 5 bases, leaving 9 bases not matched to a gene. Germline lookup yields CDR1 LGHNA and CDR2 YSLEER. This CDR3 reads CASSHADRRMTEAFF. DNA for the CDR3: TGCGCCAGCAGCCACGCGGACAGGCGGATGACTGAAGCTTTCTTT.

The CDR3: CASNGNMGGGANEQFF. The CDR3 nucleotides read TGTGCCAGCAATGGGAACATGGGCGGGGGGGCCAATGAGCAGTTCTTC. The chain recombines TRBV2 with TRBJ2-1; the match to TRBD2 covers 9 bases. V was clipped by 7 bases and J by 6 bases; unmatched bases: 13. Germline V gives CDR1 SNHLY, CDR2 FYNNEI. The CDR3 contains 16 residues.

This chain joins TRBV28 and TRBJ2-7; 10 bases fit TRBD1. The V segment lost 8 bases and the J segment 0 bases; nucleotides outside the gene matches: 13. Germline CDR1 reads MDHEN; CDR2 reads SYDVKM. The CDR3 has 17 residues. The CDR3 DNA sequence: TGTGCCAGCGGGTCGACAGGGGGCAAGATAATCTCCTACGAGCAGTACTTC. Translated, it gives CASGSTGGKIISYEQYF.

The chain links TRBV28 to TRBJ1-3, with D possibly TRBD1 on 6 matching bases. The CDR3 totals 14 residues. In germline, CDR1 is MDHEN, CDR2 SYDVKM. Trimming removed 5 bases at V and 4 bases at J, with 12 bases between. The CDR3 DNA sequence: TGTGCCAGCAGTATGGACAGAATCGGAAACACCATATATTTT. This codes for CASSMDRIGNTIYF.

This clone was recorded only once. The chain joins TRBV27 to TRBJ2-3, with D uncertain. Trimming removed 3 bases at V and 10 bases at J, with 17 bases between. The CDR3 runs 14 residues. Germline V gene sequence: CDR1 MNHEY, CDR2 SMNVEV (reference sequence). The CDR3 region is CASSFLGPQPPQYF. In DNA form, the CDR3 reads TGTGCCAGCAGTTTTCTGGGCCCCCAACCCCCGCAGTATTTT.

The chain is built from TRBV9 and TRBJ2-5, with TRBD1 matching over 7 bases. The V segment lost 4 bases and the J segment 1 base; nucleotides outside the gene matches: 4. This CDR3 is built from 14 residues. Germline lookup yields CDR1 SGDLS and CDR2 YYNGEE. CDR3 region: CASSPTGFQETQYF. In DNA, the CDR3 is TGTGCCAGCAGCCCGACAGGGTTCCAAGAGACCCAGTACTTC. Filled out from reference TRBV9 and TRBJ2-5, the complete variable domain reads DSGVTQTPKHLITATGQRVTLRCSPRSGDLSVYWYQQSLDQGLQFLIQYYNGEERAKGNILERFSAQQFPDLHSELNLSSLELGDSALYFCASSPTGFQETQYFGPGTRLLVL.

V is TRBV4-1 and J is TRBJ2-1, with D hard to call. The CDR3 consists of 14 residues. V lost 1 base and J 3 bases, leaving 7 bases between the germline ends. CDR1 and CDR2 from the germline V gene are MGHRA and YSYEKL. CDR3 bases: TGCGCCAGCAGCCAAGTAAACGGCTACAATGAGCAGTTCTTC. Protein sequence: CASSQVNGYNEQFF.

This clone appeared a few times. Different DNA sequences within this sample yield the same CDR3. The rearrangement links TRBV11-2 to TRBJ2-5, with 8 bases identical to TRBD2. Trimming took 2 bases from V and 5 from J; bases not matched to a gene: 7. The CDR3 spans 15 residues. In germline, CDR1 is SGHAT, CDR2 FQNNGV. CDR3 nucleotides: TGTGCCAGCAGCTTAAGTAACGGGGGGGCCGAGACCCAGTACTTC. The encoded protein is CASSLSNGGAETQYF.

The chain is built from TRBV7-6 and TRBJ2-3, with D possibly being TRBD2 (6 bases). Germline CDR1 SGHVS, CDR2 FNYEAQ. CDR3 length: 13 amino acids. Trimming removed 5 bases at V and 3 bases at J, with 9 bases between. The CDR3 sequence: CASSRTITDTQYF. The CDR3 DNA reads as TGTGCCAGCAGCCGGACTATAACAGATACGCAGTATTTT.

This clone was seen more than once but under ten times. The J gene is TRBJ1-2, the V gene TRBV7-2, with a possible D match to TRBD1 (6 bases). Trimming left V 6 bases short and J 8 bases short, with 16 bases between. Germline V gene lookup returns CDR1 SGHTA and CDR2 FQGNSA. CDR3 length equals 13 residues. This CDR3 reads CASSPQGSGGYTF. CDR3 coding DNA: TGTGCCAGCAGTCCACAGGGCTCAGGGGGCTACACCTTC.

The J gene is TRBJ1-3, the V gene TRBV7-2; 8 bases are shared with TRBD1. The CDR3 runs 15 residues. Germline values: CDR1 SGHTA, CDR2 FQGNSA. Germline trimming cut 4 bases from V and 0 bases from J; bases unmatched to any gene: 2. The CDR3 sequence is CASSSTGGSGNTIYF. CDR3 DNA sequence: TGTGCCAGCAGCTCTACAGGGGGCTCTGGAAACACCATATATTTT.

The chain combines TRBV5-4 with TRBJ2-5, with D tentatively TRBD2 (7 bases). Germline V gives CDR1 SGHNT, CDR2 YYREEE (reference sequence). There are 16 residues in the CDR3. V was shortened by 3 bases and J by 5 bases, with 20 bases between the two germline ends. The CDR3 DNA reads as TGTGCCAGCAGCTCCGTAAGGGGGGGAATGGGGGAGACCCAGTACTTC. It is translated as CASSSVRGGMGETQYF. Full variable domain (rest looked up from reference TRBV5-4 and TRBJ2-5): ETGVTQSPTHLIKTRGQQVTLRCSSQSGHNTVSWYQQALGQGPQFIFQYYREEENGRGNFPPRFSGLQFPNYSSELNVNALELDDSALYLCASSSVRGGMGETQYFGPGTRLLVL.

The chain employs TRBV5-4 and TRBJ1-4; perhaps TRBD1 as D (6 bases). The CDR3 spans 15 residues. CDR1 is SGHNT and CDR2 is YYREEE in the germline V gene (reference sequence). Deletions cut 0 bases from V and 1 base from J, with 7 bases between. The CDR3 reads CASSLGGQTNEKLFF. As DNA, the CDR3 is TGTGCCAGCAGCTTGGGGGGGCAAACTAATGAAAAACTGTTTTTT.

The chain couples TRBV5-1 to TRBJ2-1, with 7 bases identical to TRBD2. V gave up 2 bases and J gave up 4 bases; unmatched junction bases: 21. Germline CDR1 and CDR2: SGHRS and YFSETQ. The length of the CDR3 is 20 residues. The CDR3 DNA reads TGCGCCAGCAGCTTCGCCGTTGCGGGGGACCTCTCTCGACGATACAATGAGCAGTTCTTC. Translating gives CASSFAVAGDLSRRYNEQFF.

The rearrangement links TRBV29-1 to TRBJ2-7; TRBD1 matches 7 bases. The CDR3 covers 12 residues. CDR1 is SQVTM and CDR2 is ANQGSEA in the germline V gene. V dropped 1 base and J dropped 4; count of bases not matched to a gene: 1. The CDR3 DNA follows: TGCAGCGTTGAAGGACAGGGATACGAGCAGTACTTC. Translated, it gives CSVEGQGYEQYF.

The genes are TRBV9 and TRBJ2-2; D is unresolved. Per the germline V gene, CDR1 is SGDLS and CDR2 is YYNGEE. CDR3 size: 14 residues. V shed 4 bases and J shed 1 base, with 8 bases lying between them. The CDR3 sequence: CASSLPGNTGELFF. CDR3 DNA sequence: TGTGCCAGCAGCCTCCCAGGGAACACCGGGGAGCTGTTTTTT.

The genes are TRBV7-2 and TRBJ1-1; D perhaps matches TRBD1 (5 bases). The germline V and J ends were trimmed by 6 bases and 3 bases, with 14 bases remaining between them. Germline lookup yields CDR1 SGHTA and CDR2 FQGNSA. The CDR3 length is 14 residues. This CDR3 reads CASRIFLGHTEAFF. The DNA of the CDR3 is TGTGCCAGCAGAATTTTCCTGGGGCACACTGAAGCTTTCTTT.

This clone was detected only a few times. The genes are TRBV30 and TRBJ2-5; 10 bases match TRBD2. J gave up 0 bases and V 5 bases, and 3 bases lay outside the gene matches. The V gene's germline CDR1 is GTSNPN and CDR2 SVGIG (reference sequence). The CDR3 extends over 14 amino acids. This CDR3 reads CAWASGGYQETQYF. The CDR3 nucleotides read TGTGCCTGGGCTAGCGGGGGATACCAAGAGACCCAGTACTTC.

The chain has TRBV18 and TRBJ2-3; 9 bases are a match to TRBD1. This CDR3 contains 16 residues. The V segment lost 4 bases and the J segment 3 bases; nucleotides outside the gene matches: 8. CDR1 KGHSH and CDR2 LQKENI come from the germline V gene. The CDR3 reads CASSLIQGAGTDTQYF. Written as DNA, the CDR3 is TGTGCCAGCTCACTCATACAGGGGGCAGGGACAGATACGCAGTATTTT.

The V gene is TRBV2, the J gene TRBJ2-7; unclear D gene. The germline gives CDR1 SNHLY, CDR2 FYNNEI. The CDR3 runs to 19 residues. The V end was cut by 5 bases, the J end by 7 bases, with 33 bases between. The CDR3 sequence is CASSMRNSYSSTASAEQYF. The DNA of the CDR3 is TGTGCCAGCAGTATGAGGAATTCCTATTCTTCTACGGCGAGTGCAGAGCAGTACTTC.